Here is one T cell receptor (beta chain) with its context. The CDR3 has 13 amino acids. Germline-derived CDR1 and CDR2 are MNHEY and SMNVEV (reference sequence). The V end was cut by 3 bases, the J end by 6 bases, with 6 bases between. These data come from a study of blood T cell repertoires in COVID-19. About the research overall: There were acute and convalescent COVID-19 samples, and they came from the United States, Italy and Spain. T cells, B-cell-depleted T cells, or PBMCs supplied cDNA or gDNA.

In the original analysis: Amplification with reference gene primers provided the estimates of nucleated cell counts. Sequencing was performed with immunoSEQ multiplex PCR; in TCRdb, only in-frame clones are kept and a portion is missing. Clonal size and the V and J genes are those of that table, whereas D and trimming came from the DNA. The sample contains about 21,000 clones, 83% of which appear only once. The rearrangement uses TRBV27 and TRBJ1-6; D is ambiguous. The specimen sequenced was peripheral blood. The TCR sequence derives from a human donor in a cohort sampled during active COVID-19. CDR3 protein: CASSFGSNSPLHF. The CDR3 region has the DNA TGTGCCAGCAGTTTTGGCAGTAATTCACCCCTCCACTTT.